A selection of T cell receptor beta chains follows, all from one sample in a study of shared clonotypes between healthy human individuals. Data came from immunoSEQ multiplex PCR; TCRdb stores just in-frame clones and leaves some out. The data hold around 350,000 clones, with 73% observed a single time. Sequencing was carried out using memory CD4+ T cells sorted from blood. All receptors come from a man aged 30 to 45 in good health. Both conserved end residues are trimmed from each CDR3. Each record gives: V gene, J gene, CDR3 length, CDR3 protein.

V gene: TRBV7-3; J gene: TRBJ2-1; CDR3 length: 17; CDR3 protein: ASSNRLLLGTSGINEQF
V gene: TRBV19; J gene: TRBJ2-1; CDR3 length: 14; CDR3 protein: ASSIPGQGPYNEQF
V gene: TRBV4-3; J gene: TRBJ2-2; CDR3 length: 15; CDR3 protein: ASSQDKGGRASGELF
V gene: TRBV19; J gene: TRBJ2-5; CDR3 length: 14; CDR3 protein: ASRGLAGGLQETQY
V gene: TRBV28; J gene: TRBJ2-3; CDR3 length: 13; CDR3 protein: ASTDRVRVADTQY
V gene: TRBV6-1; J gene: TRBJ2-7; CDR3 length: 13; CDR3 protein: ASTAGRGRPGEQY
V gene: TRBV29-1; J gene: TRBJ2-1; CDR3 length: 10; CDR3 protein: SVGQGIIEQF
V gene: TRBV4-1; J gene: TRBJ2-1; CDR3 length: 12; CDR3 protein: ASSQVIGENEQF
V gene: TRBV18; J gene: TRBJ1-1; CDR3 length: 13; CDR3 protein: ASDKQMGRGAEAF
V gene: TRBV5-5; J gene: TRBJ2-7; CDR3 length: 12; CDR3 protein: ASSLNRVAYEQY
V gene: TRBV19; J gene: TRBJ2-4; CDR3 length: 11; CDR3 protein: ASSLDLKNIQY
V gene: TRBV5-4; J gene: TRBJ2-3; CDR3 length: 12; CDR3 protein: ASSLGGGTDTQY
V gene: TRBV18; J gene: TRBJ2-2; CDR3 length: 10; CDR3 protein: ASSAGTGELF
V gene: TRBV10-3; J gene: TRBJ1-2; CDR3 length: 10; CDR3 protein: AITSVGGGYT
V gene: TRBV10-3; J gene: TRBJ1-5; CDR3 length: 12; CDR3 protein: AISPGASNQPQH
V gene: TRBV2; J gene: TRBJ1-4; CDR3 length: 12; CDR3 protein: ASSEMRQGGKLF
V gene: TRBV6-6; J gene: TRBJ1-3; CDR3 length: 11; CDR3 protein: ASSRGLGNTIY
V gene: TRBV5-1; J gene: TRBJ1-1; CDR3 length: 12; CDR3 protein: ASSYQTPNTEAF
V gene: TRBV7-7; J gene: TRBJ2-3; CDR3 length: 11; CDR3 protein: ASSLRLTDTQY
V gene: TRBV2; J gene: TRBJ2-1; CDR3 length: 9; CDR3 protein: AGSTREEQF
V gene: TRBV5-1; J gene: TRBJ2-7; CDR3 length: 14; CDR3 protein: ASSLEGLAGVGEQY
V gene: TRBV7-9; J gene: TRBJ2-2; CDR3 length: 12; CDR3 protein: ASSEGQDTGELF
V gene: TRBV21-1; J gene: TRBJ2-2; CDR3 length: 19; CDR3 protein: ASSNSPPGECGRGNTGELF
V gene: TRBV5-4; J gene: TRBJ1-4; CDR3 length: 11; CDR3 protein: ASSSERGEKLF
V gene: TRBV5-1; J gene: TRBJ2-3; CDR3 length: 13; CDR3 protein: ASSLATGGTDTQY
V gene: TRBV2; J gene: TRBJ1-2; CDR3 length: 11; CDR3 protein: ASRLGQANGYT
V gene: TRBV28; J gene: TRBJ1-4; CDR3 length: 11; CDR3 protein: ASSDDFGEKLF
V gene: TRBV14; J gene: TRBJ2-1; CDR3 length: 13; CDR3 protein: ASSHNRGQYNEQF
V gene: TRBV5-6; J gene: TRBJ1-1; CDR3 length: 12; CDR3 protein: ASRTWGGGPRAF
V gene: TRBV18; J gene: TRBJ2-1; CDR3 length: 10; CDR3 protein: ASSPEGNEQF
V gene: TRBV5-1; J gene: TRBJ1-2; CDR3 length: 10; CDR3 protein: ASRERGGGYT
V gene: TRBV11-2; J gene: TRBJ2-5; CDR3 length: 14; CDR3 protein: ASSLALAGVTKTQY